This T cell receptor (beta chain) originates from a study of patients and donors after allogeneic stem cell transplantation. The CDR3 covers 17 residues. V shed 4 bases and J 4 bases; nucleotides not matched to a gene: 7. Germline V gives CDR1 MNHEY, CDR2 SVGEGT. TCRdb itself ran the RT-PCR reads through MiXCR, one entry per CDR3 protein. Counted here are approximately 170,000 distinct CDR3 sequences, approximately 30% occurring once; the ten biggest clones make up around 3.3%. The J gene is TRBJ2-7, the V gene TRBV6-2 or TRBV6-3; 16 bases match TRBD2. The TCR sequence derives from a human donor who was either an allogeneic HSCT recipient or a stem cell or donor lymphocyte infusion donor (not recorded which). It is not recorded whose cells these are; they may come from a transplant donor. The sequencing sample was made of blood, either unsorted or a sorted T cell fraction (not recorded which). The CDR3 nucleotides read TGTGCCAGCAGTTTTCCGGGACTAGCGGGAGGGCCTTACGAGCAGTACTTC. Residues: CASSFPGLAGGPYEQYF.